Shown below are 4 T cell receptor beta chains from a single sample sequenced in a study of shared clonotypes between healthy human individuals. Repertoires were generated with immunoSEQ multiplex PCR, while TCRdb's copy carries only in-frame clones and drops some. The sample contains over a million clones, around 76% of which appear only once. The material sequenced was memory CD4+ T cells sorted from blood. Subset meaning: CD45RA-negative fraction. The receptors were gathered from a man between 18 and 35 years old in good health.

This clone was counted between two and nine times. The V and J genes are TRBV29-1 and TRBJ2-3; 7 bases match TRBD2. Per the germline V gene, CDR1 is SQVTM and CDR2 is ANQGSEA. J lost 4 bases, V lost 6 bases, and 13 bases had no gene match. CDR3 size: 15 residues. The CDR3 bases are TGCAGCGTCGTAGGGCGGGCGGGAGAGCCAGATACGCAGTATTTT. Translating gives CSVVGRAGEPDTQYF.

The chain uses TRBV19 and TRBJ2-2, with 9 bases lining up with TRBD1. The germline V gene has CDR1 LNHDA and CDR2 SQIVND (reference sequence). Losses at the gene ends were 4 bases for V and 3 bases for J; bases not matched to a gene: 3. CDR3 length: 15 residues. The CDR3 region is CASSRGDRDTGELFF. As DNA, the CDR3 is TGTGCCAGTAGTAGAGGGGACAGGGACACCGGGGAGCTGTTTTTT.

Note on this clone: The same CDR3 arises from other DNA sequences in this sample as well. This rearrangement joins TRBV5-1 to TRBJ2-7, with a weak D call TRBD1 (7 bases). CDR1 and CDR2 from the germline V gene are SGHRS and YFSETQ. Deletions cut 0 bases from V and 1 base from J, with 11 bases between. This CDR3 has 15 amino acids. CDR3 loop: CASSLAPGGSYEQYF. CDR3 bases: TGCGCCAGCAGCTTGGCTCCAGGGGGGTCCTACGAGCAGTACTTC.

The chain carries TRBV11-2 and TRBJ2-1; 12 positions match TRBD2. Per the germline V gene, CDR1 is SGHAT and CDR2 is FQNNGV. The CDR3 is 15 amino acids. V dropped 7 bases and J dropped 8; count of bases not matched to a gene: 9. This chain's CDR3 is CASTLASGGAHEQFF. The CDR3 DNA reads TGTGCCAGCACCCTGGCTAGCGGGGGGGCCCATGAGCAGTTCTTC.